The T cell receptor beta chain described here comes from a study of blood T cell repertoires in COVID-19. The repertoire was sequenced with immunoSEQ multiplex PCR; TCRdb's copy has only in-frame clones and lacks some. The repertoire has 250,000 to 300,000 clones, about 88% of them found once; the top ten carry approximately 4.5%. Per the germline V gene, CDR1 is LGHNA and CDR2 is YSLEER. The CDR3 is made up of 16 amino acids. The V and J ends lost 4 bases and 5 bases, in that order; junction bases with no gene match: 11. The sequenced sample was PBMCs or T cells enriched from blood (not recorded which). The chain carries TRBV4-3 and TRBJ1-5, with 7 bases fitting TRBD1. The origin of this receptor is a man aged 30 to 39 with acute COVID-19. CDR3 DNA sequence: TGCGCCAGCAGCCTCGAGGCGGGAGGGGGCGATCAGCCCCAGCATTTT. The encoded protein is CASSLEAGGGDQPQHF.